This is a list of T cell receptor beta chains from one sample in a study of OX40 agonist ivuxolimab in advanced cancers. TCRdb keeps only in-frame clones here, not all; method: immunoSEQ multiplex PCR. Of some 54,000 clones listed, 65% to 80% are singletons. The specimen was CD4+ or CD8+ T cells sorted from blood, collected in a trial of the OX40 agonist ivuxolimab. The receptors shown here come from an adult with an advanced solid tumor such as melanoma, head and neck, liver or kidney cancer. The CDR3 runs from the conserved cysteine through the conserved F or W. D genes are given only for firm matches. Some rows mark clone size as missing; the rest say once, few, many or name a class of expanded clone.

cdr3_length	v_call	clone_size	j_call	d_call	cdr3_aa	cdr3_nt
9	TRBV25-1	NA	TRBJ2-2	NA	CASSTGAVF	TGTGCCAGCAGTACGGGAGCTGTTTTT
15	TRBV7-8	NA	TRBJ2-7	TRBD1	CASSFRTGGADEQYF	TGTGCCAGCAGCTTCCGGACAGGGGGCGCGGACGAGCAGTACTTC
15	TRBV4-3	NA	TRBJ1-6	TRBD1	CASSQDADRDSPLHF	TGCGCCAGCAGCCAAGATGCGGACAGGGATTCACCCCTCCACTTT
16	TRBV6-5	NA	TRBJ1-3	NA	CASSYGGGVSGNTIYF	TGTGCCAGCAGTTACGGAGGGGGAGTCTCTGGAAACACCATATATTTT
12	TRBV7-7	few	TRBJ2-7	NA	CASSALRYEQYF	TGTGCCAGCAGCGCCCTACGGTACGAGCAGTACTTC
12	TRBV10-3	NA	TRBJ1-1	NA	CAISPGVPEAFF	TGTGCCATCAGCCCAGGGGTTCCTGAAGCTTTCTTT
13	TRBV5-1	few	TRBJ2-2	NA	CASSLQGSGELFF	TGCGCCAGCAGCTTGCAGGGATCCGGGGAGCTGTTTTTT
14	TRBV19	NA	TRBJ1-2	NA	CASSTHQGRYGYTF	TGTGCCAGTAGTACACATCAGGGGAGGTATGGCTACACCTTC
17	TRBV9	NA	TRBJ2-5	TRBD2	CASSPGGLAGGAGTQYF	TGTGCCAGCAGCCCGGGGGGACTAGCGGGAGGAGCCGGGACCCAGTACTTC
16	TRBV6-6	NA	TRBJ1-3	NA	CASTQGQLLSGNTIYF	TGTGCCAGCACCCAAGGACAGCTTCTTTCTGGAAACACCATATATTTT
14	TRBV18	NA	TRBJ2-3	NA	CASSPHQGGDTQYF	TGTGCCAGCTCACCACATCAGGGGGGTGATACGCAGTATTTT
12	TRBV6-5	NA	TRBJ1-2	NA	CASSSLANGYTF	TGTGCCAGCAGTTCCCTAGCGAATGGCTACACCTTC
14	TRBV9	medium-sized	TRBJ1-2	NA	CASSPRTVAYGYTF	TGTGCCAGCAGCCCACGGACGGTCGCCTATGGCTACACCTTC
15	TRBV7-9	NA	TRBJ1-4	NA	CASSLPSSTNEKLFF	TGTGCCAGCAGCTTACCCTCGAGCACTAATGAAAAACTGTTTTTT
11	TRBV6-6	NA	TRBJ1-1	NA	CASSFLTEAFF	TGTGCCAGCAGTTTCCTCACTGAAGCTTTCTTT
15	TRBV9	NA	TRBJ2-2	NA	CASSEGGANTGELFF	TGTGCCAGCAGTGAGGGAGGAGCAAACACCGGGGAGCTGTTTTTT
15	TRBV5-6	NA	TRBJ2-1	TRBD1	CASSRLGTGGSEQFF	TGTGCCAGCAGTCGTTTGGGGACAGGGGGGAGTGAGCAGTTCTTC
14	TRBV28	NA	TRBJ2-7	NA	CASSLTFGTFEQYF	TGTGCCAGCAGTTTAACATTCGGGACCTTTGAGCAGTACTTC
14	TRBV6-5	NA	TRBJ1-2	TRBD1	CASSSAQGDYGYTF	TGTGCCAGCAGTTCAGCGCAGGGGGACTATGGCTACACCTTC
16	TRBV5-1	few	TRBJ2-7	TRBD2	CASSMLTSGRAYEQYF	TGCGCCAGCAGCATGTTGACTAGCGGGAGGGCGTACGAGCAGTACTTC
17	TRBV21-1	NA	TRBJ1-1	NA	CASSKKEVHKANTEAFF	TGTGCCAGCAGCAAAAAGGAAGTTCACAAGGCGAACACTGAAGCTTTCTTT
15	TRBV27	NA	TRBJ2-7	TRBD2	CASSLLSGGRYEQYF	TGTGCCAGCAGTCTCCTGTCGGGAGGACGGTACGAGCAGTACTTC
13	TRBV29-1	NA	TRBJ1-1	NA	CSVGGGIATEAFF	TGCAGCGTTGGAGGGGGGATAGCCACTGAAGCTTTCTTT
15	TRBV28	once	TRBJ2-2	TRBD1	CASSLWGQGAGELFF	TGTGCCAGCAGTTTATGGGGACAGGGGGCCGGGGAGCTGTTTTTT
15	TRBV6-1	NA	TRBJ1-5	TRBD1	CASSRGRGAHQPQHF	TGTGCCAGCAGCAGGGGGCGAGGGGCCCATCAGCCCCAGCATTTT
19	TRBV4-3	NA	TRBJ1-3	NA	CASSQARGKFQSSGNTIYF	TGCGCCAGCAGCCAAGCCCGCGGCAAATTTCAGAGCTCTGGAAACACCATATATTTT
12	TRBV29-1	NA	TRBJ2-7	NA	CSVALVSYEQYF	TGCAGCGTTGCGCTAGTCTCCTACGAGCAGTACTTC
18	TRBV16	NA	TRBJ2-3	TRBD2	CASNHRPGLAGGTDTQYF	TGTGCCAGCAATCACCGCCCGGGACTAGCGGGGGGCACAGATACGCAGTATTTT
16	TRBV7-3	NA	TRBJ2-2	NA	CASSPQAGSNTGELFF	TGTGCCAGCAGCCCACAAGCGGGCTCGAACACCGGGGAGCTGTTTTTT
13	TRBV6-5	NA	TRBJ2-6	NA	CASSLAGANVLTF	TGTGCCAGCAGTTTAGCTGGGGCCAACGTCCTGACTTTC
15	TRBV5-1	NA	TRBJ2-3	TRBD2	CASTLTAGGGDTQYF	TGCGCCAGCACTTTGACAGCGGGAGGTGGAGATACGCAGTATTTT
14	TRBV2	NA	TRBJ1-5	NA	CASSGLGAGQPQHF	TGTGCCAGCAGTGGATTAGGGGCTGGTCAGCCCCAGCATTTT
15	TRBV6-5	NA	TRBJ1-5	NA	CASSYSRGNRQPQHF	TGTGCCAGCAGTTACTCGAGAGGGAATCGTCAGCCCCAGCATTTT
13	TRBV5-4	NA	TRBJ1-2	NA	CASSRRRIYGYTF	TGTGCCAGCAGCAGGCGAAGAATCTATGGCTACACCTTC
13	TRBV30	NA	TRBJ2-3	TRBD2	CAWSASGRATQYF	TGTGCCTGGAGTGCTAGCGGGAGAGCTACGCAGTATTTT
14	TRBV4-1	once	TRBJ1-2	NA	CASSRLPGPYGYTF	TGCGCCAGCAGCCGACTCCCGGGTCCGTATGGCTACACCTTC
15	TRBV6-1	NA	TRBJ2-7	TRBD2	CASSALTGREYEQYF	TGTGCCAGCAGTGCCTTGACGGGGCGGGAGTACGAGCAGTACTTC
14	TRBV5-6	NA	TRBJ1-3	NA	CASSFLTSGNTIYF	TGTGCCAGCAGCTTTCTAACATCTGGAAACACCATATATTTT
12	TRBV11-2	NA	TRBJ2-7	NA	CASSLNSHEQYF	TGTGCCAGCAGCTTAAATTCCCACGAGCAGTACTTC
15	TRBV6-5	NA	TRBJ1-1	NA	CASSYGPDGFTEAFF	TGTGCCAGCAGTTACGGCCCCGACGGTTTCACTGAAGCTTTCTTT
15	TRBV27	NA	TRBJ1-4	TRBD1	CASSYSGTVDEKLFF	TGTGCCAGCAGTTACTCCGGGACAGTGGATGAAAAACTGTTTTTT
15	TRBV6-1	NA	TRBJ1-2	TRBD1	CASSEGPSGGYGYTF	TGTGCCAGCAGTGAAGGCCCTTCAGGGGGCTATGGCTACACCTTC
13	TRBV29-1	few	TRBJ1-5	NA	CSVRQDLHQPQHF	TGCAGCGTAAGACAGGACCTGCATCAGCCCCAGCATTTT